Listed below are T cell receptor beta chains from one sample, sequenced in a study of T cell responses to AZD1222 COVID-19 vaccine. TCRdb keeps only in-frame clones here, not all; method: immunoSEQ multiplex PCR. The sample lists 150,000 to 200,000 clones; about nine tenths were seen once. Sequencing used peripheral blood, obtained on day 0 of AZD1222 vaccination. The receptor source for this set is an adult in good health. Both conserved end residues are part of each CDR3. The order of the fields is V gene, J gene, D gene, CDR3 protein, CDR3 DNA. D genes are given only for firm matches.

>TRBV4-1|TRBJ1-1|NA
CASSQFGAGDTEAFF
NA
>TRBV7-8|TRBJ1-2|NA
CASSLGQTIYGYTF
TGTGCCAGCAGCTTAGGGCAGACCATCTATGGCTACACCTTC
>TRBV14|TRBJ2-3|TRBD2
CASSHRLAGDPTQYF
TGTGCCAGCAGCCACCGACTAGCGGGGGACCCAACGCAGTATTTT
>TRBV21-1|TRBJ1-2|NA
CASSKAGPRSYGYTF
TGTGCCAGCAGCAAAGCGGGCCCCAGGAGCTATGGCTACACCTTC
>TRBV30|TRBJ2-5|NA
CAWSVLSETQYF
TGTGCCTGGAGTGTACTCAGCGAGACCCAGTACTTC
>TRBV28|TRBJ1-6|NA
CASSFGGGGYNSPLHF
TGTGCCAGCAGTTTCGGGGGCGGTGGTTATAATTCACCCCTCCACTTT
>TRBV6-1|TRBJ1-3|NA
CASSEYGAPHSGNTIYF
TGTGCCAGCAGTGAATATGGAGCTCCTCACTCTGGAAACACCATATATTTT
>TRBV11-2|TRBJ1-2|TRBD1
CASSLGTGNSFGYTF
TGTGCCAGCAGCTTAGGGACAGGGAATTCTTTTGGCTACACCTTC
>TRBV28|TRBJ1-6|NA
CASSSPALAPLHF
TGTGCCAGCAGTTCCCCGGCGTTGGCACCCCTCCACTTT
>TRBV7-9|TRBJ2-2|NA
CASSPRANTGELFF
TGTGCCAGCAGCCCCAGGGCGAACACCGGGGAGCTGTTTTTT